A single T cell receptor beta chain is shown here with its context. Germline CDR1 reads MNHEY; CDR2 reads SVGEGT. Trimming removed 5 bases at V and 4 bases at J, with 15 bases between. This CDR3 has 16 amino acids. Negative isolation yielded the CD8+ and CD4+ T cells, while FACS enriched the TEMRA cells. This sample was taken from a study of CD8 T cells in Susac syndrome. Reverse transcription of about 0.5 to 1 ug RNA was carried out with random hexamers. TCRdb itself ran the immunoSEQ multiplex PCR reads through MiXCR, one entry per CDR3 protein. The sample lists roughly 140,000 distinct CDR3 sequences; about 94% were seen once.

The source material was CD8+ T cells from PBMCs. This TCR derives from a human donor in good health. The chain recombines TRBV6-2 or TRBV6-3 with TRBJ2-6; no reliable D call. The CDR3 sequence is CASSPSSGPGANVLTF. DNA for the CDR3: TGTGCCAGCAGTCCCTCGTCCGGCCCGGGGGCCAACGTCCTGACTTTC.